The present T cell receptor beta chain was sequenced within a study of sequential checkpoint blockade in melanoma (dated by TCRdb to between 2018 and 2020). Regarding the complete study: In a 1:1 randomization, patients received either first-line nivolumab then ipilimumab (arm A) or ipilimumab then nivolumab (arm B). DNA from about a hundred pretreatment melanoma tumor samples was subjected to TCRbeta immunosequencing. Matched tumor biopsies were taken from over 20 patients before treatment and at week 13, after single-agent nivolumab (arm A) or ipilimumab (arm B). In around 74% of the matched pre- and post-treatment tumor biopsy pairs, both biopsies came from the same lesion. Maintenance nivolumab came after both trial sequences. Overall study results and their limits: Patients whose tumor T-cell fraction and clonality increased by week 13 were about 30 times more likely to achieve clinical benefit. The response-prediction model combining TCR metrics and mutation burden needs validation in larger, independent patient cohorts. Within-arm analyses of tumor T-cell fraction were constrained by small sample sizes and reduced statistical power. In the nivolumab-first arm (arm A), pretreatment tumor TIL clonality was associated with response (P = .04). Tumor T-cell fraction and clonality were correlated with PD-L1 staining and CD8+ T-cell counts, but not with mutational load.

The immunoSEQ Assay was used to immunosequence TCRbeta CDR3 regions from genomic DNA. Prior to high-throughput sequencing, genomic DNA was amplified by bias-controlled multiplex PCR. In the source study's methods: To quantify the absolute abundance of each unique TCRbeta CDR3 region, the sequences were collapsed and filtered. Clonality, defined as 1 minus Pielou's evenness, was calculated using productive rearrangements only. Tumor T-cell fraction was calculated by normalizing TCRbeta template counts to usable DNA, which was estimated from several housekeeping genes. Clones with significantly greater frequencies in on-treatment versus baseline samples were identified using a previously published method. TCRdb mirrors the immuneACCESS table, restricted to in-frame sequences. Some clones are absent from its copies; in checked studies, under half trace to an unresolved V gene, and the reason for the others is unknown. Clone size and the V and J calls come from that table; the DNA yielded D and trimming. The sample table lists about 7,900 clones, about 20% of them with a count of one. Under 7% of the sample is held by the ten biggest clonotypes.

The sample's treatment or condition, from its label and the paper: randomized to nivolumab then ipilimumab (arm A) or the reverse (arm B). Prior DNA-damaging chemotherapy had not been received by any trial patient. Samples were obtained from patients with melanoma enrolled in CheckMate 064, a randomized, open-label phase II trial of sequential checkpoint blockade. Tumor TCR sequencing used genomic DNA from formalin-fixed paraffin-embedded (FFPE) tissue samples. A remark on this clone: The target of this receptor is not known. Within one base of it there is no much larger clone, and no base qualities were kept.

The source is a human donor with melanoma. The starting material was tumor tissue (inferred from file names), obtained from a patient given nivolumab and ipilimumab in sequence.

The CDR3 region has the sequence CASSYIGGEQYF. The DNA reads as follows: TGTGCCAGCAGTTACATAGGGGGCGAGCAGTACTTC. The chain employs TRBV6-8 and TRBJ2-7, with TRBD1 tentatively as D gene (6 bases match). The CDR3 starts with the cysteine, ends with the phenylalanine, and has 12 residues. The retained sequence is limited to the CDR3, 36 bases, with the frame set at the first base. From a lookup of the germline V gene, CDR1 and CDR2 are MNHGY and SAAAGT. V is pared back by 2 bases and J by 6 bases, with 8 bases lying between the germline termini.